The rows below give T cell receptor beta chains drawn from one sample of a study of somatic mutations in cytotoxic T cells in rheumatoid arthritis. Clones were read by immunoSEQ multiplex PCR, and TCRdb kept only the in-frame ones, dropping some. The profile shows tens of thousands of clones, approximately 84% of them singletons. Sequenced material: CD8+ T cells sorted from blood. These receptor sequences come from a man aged 35 to 55 in good health. Both conserved end residues are part of each CDR3. A D gene is named only where the DNA matches it firmly. Clone size appears in some rows only: once, few, many, or a class for an expanded clone.

v_call,d_call,clone_size,j_call,cdr3_aa,cdr3_nt
TRBV27,-,-,TRBJ2-5,CASRVAGGETQYF,TGTGCCAGCAGGGTGGCCGGAGGGGAGACCCAGTACTTC
TRBV2,TRBD1,-,TRBJ2-7,CASSPGQGAYEQYF,TGTGCCAGCAGCCCGGGACAGGGGGCGTACGAGCAGTACTTC
TRBV9,-,once,TRBJ2-7,CASSEGGDSSYEQYF,TGTGCCAGCAGCGAGGGGGGGGACAGTTCCTACGAGCAGTACTTC
TRBV9,TRBD1,once,TRBJ1-2,CASSVEDRGDYGYTF,TGTGCCAGCAGCGTAGAGGACAGGGGGGACTATGGCTACACCTTC
TRBV29-1,-,-,TRBJ1-1,CSVEVGLNTEAFF,TGCAGCGTTGAGGTGGGCCTGAACACTGAAGCTTTCTTT
TRBV28,-,-,TRBJ2-7,CASSDRNSYEQYF,TGTGCCAGCTCTGACCGAAACTCCTACGAGCAGTACTTC
TRBV5-1,TRBD2,-,TRBJ2-1,CASSPLAGGPNEQFF,TGCGCCAGCAGCCCCCTAGCGGGAGGGCCTAATGAGCAGTTCTTC
TRBV27,-,-,TRBJ2-7,CASSLSPQGSFYEQYF,TGTGCCAGCAGTTTATCCCCTCAGGGATCCTTCTACGAGCAGTACTTC
TRBV19,TRBD1,-,TRBJ2-7,CASAAADRGPYEQYF,TGTGCCAGTGCCGCCGCGGACAGGGGGCCCTACGAGCAGTACTTC
TRBV19,TRBD1,once,TRBJ2-7,CASSLAGTVSYEQYF,TGTGCCAGTAGTCTCGCTGGGACAGTCTCCTACGAGCAGTACTTC
TRBV14,-,once,TRBJ2-7,CASSQESGRDEQYF,TGTGCCAGCAGCCAAGAATCAGGTCGGGACGAGCAGTACTTC
TRBV28,-,-,TRBJ1-5,CASSFLWDKPQHF,TGTGCCAGCAGTTTCCTTTGGGACAAGCCCCAGCATTTT
TRBV27,TRBD2,-,TRBJ2-1,CASSSKAGVRGNEQFF,TGTGCCAGCAGTTCAAAAGCGGGAGTGAGAGGGAATGAGCAGTTCTTC
TRBV9,-,-,TRBJ1-4,CASSVGQGNEKLFF,TGTGCCAGCAGCGTGGGGCAGGGGAATGAAAAACTGTTTTTT
TRBV5-1,-,-,TRBJ2-7,CASSLPDRYEQYF,TGCGCCAGCAGCTTACCGGACCGCTACGAGCAGTACTTC